This T cell receptor beta chain derives from a study of T cells in Graves' hyperthyroidism and ophthalmopathy. RNA transcripts gave rise to amplified TCR beta CDR3 regions. TCR CDR3 underwent first-round RT-PCR with the HTBI primer set. From the multiplex PCR reads, TCRdb called clonotypes with MiXCR, one entry per CDR3 protein. The table records about 400,000 distinct CDR3 sequences, approximately 14% of them present only once. The study's findings and limits: The majority of expanded thyroid clonotypes above 0.001 also appeared in blood.

Looked up from germline, CDR1 is SGHAT and CDR2 is FQNNGV. J lost 0 bases, V lost 4 bases, and 6 bases had no gene match. The CDR3 is 16 residues long. In its sample, this clonotype was seen many times. The antigen is undetermined. V gene TRBV11-2 combines with J gene TRBJ2-4; 7 nucleotides line up with TRBD1. The clonotype originates from a woman aged 55-69 years with Graves' ophthalmopathy. Sequencing was performed on blood. The CDR3 DNA reads as TGTGCCAGCAGCTGGGGACAGACTCTAGCCAAAAACATTCAGTACTTC. Protein product: CASSWGQTLAKNIQYF.